This T cell receptor (beta chain) was sequenced for a study of CD4 T cells in relation to SARS-CoV-2 and coronaviruses. Across the study: TCR beta CDR3s were sequenced after 10-day antigen culture of PBMCs. Crossreactive spike epitopes shared across donors were mapped to their HLA restriction.

The CDR3 runs 15 residues. Germline CDR1 SGDLS, CDR2 YYNGEE. Trimming took off 4 bases at V and 0 bases at J, with 11 bases between the two ends. Unexposed donor CD4+ T cells date from about 2011-2018, before the COVID-19 pandemic. The cells were cultured for around ten days before CD4+ T cells were isolated. Cells permitting, SARS-CoV-2 S/N and four cold-coronavirus spikes were tested on unexposed-donor CD4+ T cells. In regard to this clone: No antigen is known for it.

Sequencing used immunoSEQ multiplex PCR; TCRdb keeps in-frame clones, though not all of them. The top ten clones hold roughly 15% of a sample with some 30,000 clones, about 70% of them seen once. The source material was CD4+ T cells from PBMCs, cultured in vitro. The J gene is TRBJ1-5, the V gene TRBV9; a weak D match, TRBD1 (5 bases). The clonotype was recovered from a human donor in good health. The chain's CDR3 is CASSLGVNSNQPQHF. In DNA, the CDR3 is TGTGCCAGCAGCCTGGGGGTCAATAGCAATCAGCCCCAGCATTTT.